The 23 T cell receptor beta chains below come from one sample, sequenced in a study of T-cell reconstitution after alpha-beta-depleted transplantation in children. Preparation of the TCRbeta library was carried out with unique molecular identifiers. TCRdb redid the calling of the PCR reads with MiXCR, one entry per CDR3 protein. The table has 200,000 to 300,000 distinct CDR3 sequences, more than 10% seen once; the top ten hold over 2%. Sequences were derived from PBMCs from the stem cell graft donor, sampled from the stem cell graft. The source is a human donor who donated a stem cell graft to a child with acute lymphoblastic leukemia.

Many counts were recorded for this clonotype. The gene calls are TRBV7-2 and TRBJ2-1; tentatively, D is TRBD2 (5 bases). Trimming took off 7 bases at V and 8 bases at J, with 15 bases between the two ends. The CDR3 spans 13 residues. The germline gives CDR1 SGHTA, CDR2 FQGNSA. The CDR3 coding sequence is TGTGCCAGCACCTCCCCCGGGAACTATGAGCAGTTCTTC. Its protein is CASTSPGNYEQFF.

The rearrangement uses TRBV30 and TRBJ2-7; no firm D call. Germline V gives CDR1 GTSNPN, CDR2 SVGIG (reference sequence). Deletions cut 2 bases from V and 4 bases from J, with 6 bases between. CDR3 length: 11 amino acids. The CDR3, as DNA: TGTGCCTGGAGTATGCAATACGAGCAGTACTTC. This translates into CAWSMQYEQYF. The full variable domain, its missing parts supplied by reference TRBV30 and TRBJ2-7, is SQTIHQWPATLVQPVGSPLSLECTVEGTSNPNLYWYRQAAGRGLQLLFYSVGIGQISSEVPQNLSASRPQDRQFILSSKKLLLSDSGFYLCAWSMQYEQYFGPGTRLTVT.

About this clonotype: This could be a read error, since a much larger clone is one nucleotide away. The chain is built from TRBV4-1 and TRBJ2-7, with 7 bases lining up with TRBD1. The CDR3 is 14 amino acids. The germline CDR1 and CDR2 sequences are MGHRA and YSYEKL. V lost 3 bases and J lost 6; bases outside the gene matches: 8. CDR3 DNA: TGCGCCAGCAGCCAGAGGACAGGTACCTGCGAGCAGTACTTC. As protein: CASSQRTGTCEQYF.

This chain uses TRBV6-2 or TRBV6-3 with TRBJ2-2; tentatively, D is TRBD2 (6 bases). The CDR3 contains 20 residues. Germline-derived CDR1 and CDR2 are MNHEY and SVGEGT. Trimming removed 5 bases from V and 4 bases from J, with 29 bases in between. Here the CDR3 reads CASSHRRGSRGFRFTGELFF. As DNA, the CDR3 is TGTGCCAGCAGTCATCGACGGGGGTCCAGAGGGTTCAGGTTCACCGGGGAGCTGTTTTTT.

This clonotype was counted many times. V usage is TRBV5-1 and J usage is TRBJ2-3; D uncertain. This CDR3 is built from 13 residues. Germline loops: CDR1 SGHRS, CDR2 YFSETQ. With 3 bases removed from V and 0 bases from J, the gap between germline ends came to 5 bases. The CDR3 sequence is CASSSVSTDTQYF. The CDR3, as DNA: TGCGCCAGCAGCTCTGTTAGCACAGATACGCAGTATTTT. Filled out from reference TRBV5-1 and TRBJ2-3, the complete variable domain reads KAGVTQTPRYLIKTRGQQVTLSCSPISGHRSVSWYQQTPGQGLQFLFEYFSETQRNKGNFPGRFSGRQFSNSRSEMNVSTLELGDSALYLCASSSVSTDTQYFGPGTRLTVL.

This clonotype was detected only once. The chain has TRBV19 and TRBJ2-7, with 7 bases fitting TRBD1. The germline gives CDR1 LNHDA, CDR2 SQIVND (reference sequence). CDR3 length: 13 amino acids. V dropped 6 bases and J dropped 5; count of bases not matched to a gene: 7. The CDR3: CASREKGGHEQYF. In DNA, the CDR3 is TGTGCCAGTAGGGAGAAAGGGGGCCACGAGCAGTACTTC.

This clonotype was found many times. The chain links TRBV7-8 to TRBJ1-4, with unresolved D. V shed 4 bases and J shed 5 bases, with 14 bases lying between them. CDR1 and CDR2 from the germline V gene are SGHVS and FQNEAQ. The CDR3 contains 15 residues. In nucleotides, the CDR3 is TGTGCCAGCAGCTCGTCAGGAATTACCAATGAAAAACTGTTTTTT. This gives the protein CASSSSGITNEKLFF.

In its sample, this clonotype was seen many times. The chain uses TRBV5-1 and TRBJ1-6; D is undetermined. The V gene lost 5 bases and the J gene lost 12 bases, with 12 bases spanning the gap. Germline CDR1 and CDR2: SGHRS and YFSETQ. This CDR3 contains 12 residues. The CDR3, as DNA: TGCGCCAGCAGTGAACCGGGCGGACCCCTCCACTTT. This encodes CASSEPGGPLHF.

This clonotype occurred many times. This rearrangement joins TRBV20-1 to TRBJ2-1; 9 positions match TRBD2. Trimming removed 6 bases from V and 7 bases from J; junction bases left unmatched: 10. There are 14 residues in the CDR3. Germline V gene sequence: CDR1 DFQATT, CDR2 SNEGSKA (reference sequence). The CDR3 loop reads CSAEPGLAMNEQFF. DNA of the CDR3: TGCAGTGCGGAACCGGGACTAGCCATGAATGAGCAGTTCTTC.

The V and J genes are TRBV23-1 and TRBJ2-7, with 9 positions matching TRBD1. TRBV23-1 has ORF status, its function being uncertain. The ends lost 8 bases at V and 5 bases at J; junction bases unmatched: 4. CDR3 size: 12 residues. As DNA, the CDR3 is TGCGCCAGCCGGACAGGGGAACACGAGCAGTACTTC. It encodes CASRTGEHEQYF.

This clonotype was detected ten times or more. The chain joins TRBV7-2 to TRBJ1-1, with 7 bases identical to TRBD1. Germline V gene lookup returns CDR1 SGHTA and CDR2 FQGNSA. V was pared by 3 bases and J by 4 bases, with 11 bases of the junction left unmatched. The CDR3 has 16 amino acids. In DNA, the CDR3 is TGTGCCAGCAGCTTCTTTCCGACAGGGCGGCGCACTGAAGCTTTCTTT. Residues: CASSFFPTGRRTEAFF.

The rearrangement joins TRBV9 to TRBJ2-6; no reliable D call. V lost 0 bases, J lost 0 bases, and 7 bases lay in between. CDR1 and CDR2 (germline): SGDLS, YYNGEE. The CDR3 consists of 16 residues. CDR3 loop: CASSVGASSGANVLTF. Here the CDR3 DNA reads TGTGCCAGCAGCGTAGGGGCAAGCTCTGGGGCCAACGTCCTGACTTTC.

This clonotype was counted ten times or more. CDR3 sequence reads: CASSLEWDRENYGYTF. The CDR3 coding sequence is TGCGCCAGCAGCTTGGAATGGGACAGGGAGAACTATGGCTACACCTTC. The chain has TRBV5-1 and TRBJ1-2; the match to TRBD1 covers 9 bases. After removal of 0 bases from V and 2 bases from J, the junction contained 5 bases not matched to a gene. The germline gives CDR1 SGHRS, CDR2 YFSETQ. This CDR3 comprises 16 residues.

This clonotype was picked up many times. The chain uses TRBV7-3 and TRBJ1-6; D may be TRBD1 (6 bases). The CDR3 has 14 amino acids. V lost 3 bases and J 9 bases, leaving 12 bases between the germline ends. Looked up from germline, CDR1 is SGHTA and CDR2 is FQGTGA. The DNA of the CDR3 is TGTGCCAGCAGCTTGGGGGCTGAAGGTTCACCCCTCCACTTT. Amino acid sequence: CASSLGAEGSPLHF.

This clonotype was observed many times. The V and J genes are TRBV5-1 and TRBJ2-7, with 9 positions matching TRBD2. Germline V gives CDR1 SGHRS, CDR2 YFSETQ. The junction had 11 bases not matched to a gene; V was cut back by 4 bases and J by 6 bases. There are 15 residues in the CDR3. This chain's CDR3 is CASSPEGLAGPEQYF. CDR3 DNA sequence: TGCGCCAGCAGCCCGGAGGGGCTAGCGGGGCCCGAGCAGTACTTC.

At least ten counts were recorded for this clonotype. This chain links TRBV11-2 with TRBJ1-2; 8 bases line up with TRBD1. Per germline, CDR1 SGHAT and CDR2 FQNNGV. The CDR3 contains 15 residues. Trimming took 5 bases from V and 8 from J; bases not matched to a gene: 13. The CDR3 bases are TGTGCCAGCAGCCCCGTACTTACAGGGGGAGGGGGCTACACCTTC. Amino acids: CASSPVLTGGGGYTF.

At least ten counts were recorded for this clonotype. This chain connects TRBV5-1 to TRBJ2-2; 7 bases line up with TRBD1. This CDR3 region has 15 residues. CDR1 SGHRS and CDR2 YFSETQ come from the germline V gene. The V gene end was trimmed by 4 bases and the J gene end by 4 bases; junction bases not matched to a gene: 7. The CDR3 region has the DNA TGCGCCAGCAGCACAGGGGCGACCATCACCGGGGAGCTGTTTTTT. This translates into CASSTGATITGELFF.

In its sample, this clonotype was seen many times. V is TRBV7-2 and J is TRBJ1-5; no firm D call. Trimming took off 1 base at V and 0 bases at J, with 13 bases between the two ends. From germline, CDR1 is SGHTA and CDR2 FQGNSA. This CDR3 has 17 amino acids. The CDR3 spells CASSLGRGHYSNQPQHF. CDR3 sequence (DNA): TGTGCCAGCAGCTTAGGCAGAGGGCACTATAGCAATCAGCCCCAGCATTTT.

The sample holds many counts of this clonotype. This chain connects TRBV9 to TRBJ1-6; D ambiguous. V gave up 3 bases and J gave up 1 base, with 11 bases separating them. The CDR3 is 16 amino acids. Germline V gives CDR1 SGDLS, CDR2 YYNGEE. CDR3 nucleotides: TGTGCCAGCAGCGCCTCAACGGGGTCCTATAATTCACCCCTCCACTTT. Its translation is CASSASTGSYNSPLHF.

Many counts were recorded for this clonotype. The chain is built from TRBV15 and TRBJ1-4; D gene ambiguous. Trimming cost V 0 bases and J 7 bases, with 12 bases left between them. Germline CDR1 is LNHNV and CDR2 is YYDKDF (reference sequence). This CDR3 region has 15 residues. CDR3 sequence reads: CATSREPTWGEKLFF. The CDR3 region has the DNA TGTGCCACCAGCAGAGAACCCACCTGGGGTGAAAAACTGTTTTTT.

This clonotype was recorded at least ten times. The genes are TRBV4-2 and TRBJ1-1; no definite D call. Trimming took 4 bases from V and 0 from J, leaving 12 bases between them. CDR1 is LGHNA, CDR2 YNFKEQ, per germline. The CDR3 totals 15 residues. CDR3 DNA: TGTGCCAGCAGCCTCTGGACCGGGATGAACACTGAAGCTTTCTTT. This translates into CASSLWTGMNTEAFF.

This chain links TRBV20-1 with TRBJ1-5, with 7 bases that match TRBD1. V lost 8 bases, J lost 3 bases, and 13 bases stayed unmatched. CDR1 is DFQATT and CDR2 is SNEGSKA in the germline V gene (reference sequence). CDR3 size: 15 residues. The CDR3 here is CSSIPLDRVNQPQHF. DNA of the CDR3: TGCAGTTCAATCCCATTAGACAGGGTCAATCAGCCCCAGCATTTT.

The table lists this clonotype with many counts. The V and J genes are TRBV9 and TRBJ1-1; possibly TRBD1 for D (5 bases). Trimming stripped 0 bases from V and 2 bases from J, with 11 bases between. CDR1 is SGDLS, CDR2 YYNGEE, per germline. The CDR3 is 15 amino acids. CDR3 DNA: TGTGCCAGCAGCGTAGTGGGGGGATCTAACACTGAAGCTTTCTTT. Translating gives CASSVVGGSNTEAFF. Full variable domain (outside the CDR3, taken from reference TRBV9 and TRBJ1-1): DSGVTQTPKHLITATGQRVTLRCSPRSGDLSVYWYQQSLDQGLQFLIQYYNGEERAKGNILERFSAQQFPDLHSELNLSSLELGDSALYFCASSVVGGSNTEAFFGQGTRLTVV.